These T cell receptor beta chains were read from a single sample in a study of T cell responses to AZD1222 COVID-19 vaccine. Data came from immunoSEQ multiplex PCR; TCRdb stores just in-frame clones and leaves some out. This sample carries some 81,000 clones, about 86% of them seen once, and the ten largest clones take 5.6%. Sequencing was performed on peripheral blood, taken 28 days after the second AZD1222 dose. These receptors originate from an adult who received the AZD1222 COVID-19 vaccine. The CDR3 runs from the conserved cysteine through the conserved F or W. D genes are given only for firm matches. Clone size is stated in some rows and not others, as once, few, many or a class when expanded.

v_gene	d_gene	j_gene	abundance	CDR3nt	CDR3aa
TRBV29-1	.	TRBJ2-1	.	TGCAGCGTTGGGCGGGTGGGGGTAGCTAATGAGCAGTTCTTC	CSVGRVGVANEQFF
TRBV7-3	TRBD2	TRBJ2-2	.	TGTGCCAGCAGCTCCACTGGACTAGCGGACACCGGGGAGCTGTTTTTT	CASSSTGLADTGELFF
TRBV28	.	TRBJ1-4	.	TGTGCCAGCAGTTTGGGGCTGGCAGGGGTCGGAGAAAAACTGTTTTTT	CASSLGLAGVGEKLFF
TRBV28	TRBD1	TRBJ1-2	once	TGTGCCAGCAGTTTAAGCGGACAGGGTAACTATGGCTACACCTTC	CASSLSGQGNYGYTF
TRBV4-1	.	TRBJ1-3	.	TGCGCCAGCAGCCAAGAAAGGGTTGGAAACACCATATATTTT	CASSQERVGNTIYF
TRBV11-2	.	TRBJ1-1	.	TGTGCCAGCAGCTTACTTCGCGGGGGCTTGGGCACTGAAGCTTTCTTT	CASSLLRGGLGTEAFF
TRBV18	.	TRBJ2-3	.	TGTGCCAGCTCACCCAGGGGAGTAGCTGTAGATACGCAGTATTTT	CASSPRGVAVDTQYF
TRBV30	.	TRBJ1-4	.	TGTGCCTGGAGTGTACAGGGTGAAAAACTGTTTTTT	CAWSVQGEKLFF
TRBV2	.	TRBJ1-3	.	TGTGCCAGCAGGGAAACAGGGTTTACTGGAAACACCATATATTTT	CASRETGFTGNTIYF
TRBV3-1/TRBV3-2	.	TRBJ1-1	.	TGTGCCAGCAGCCAAGATGCCTGGGAAGCTTTCTTT	CASSQDAWEAFF
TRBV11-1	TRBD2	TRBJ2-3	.	TGTGCCAGCAGCTTAGAGGCGGGGGGGCGAGCAGATACGCAGTATTTT	CASSLEAGGRADTQYF
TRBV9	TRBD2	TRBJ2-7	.	TGTGCCAGCAGCGAACCGGGACTAGTGGCATTC	CASSEPGLVAF
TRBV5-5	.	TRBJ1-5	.	TGTGCCAGCAGCCTATCCCGTGTCCGGGAAGGCAATCAGCCCCAGCATTTT	CASSLSRVREGNQPQHF
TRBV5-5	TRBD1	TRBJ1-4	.	TGTGCCAGCAGCGAAGGACAGGGTTTTAGGGAAAAACTGTTTTTT	CASSEGQGFREKLFF
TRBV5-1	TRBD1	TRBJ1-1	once	TGCGCCAGCAGCTCACAGGGGGACACTGAAGCTTTCTTT	CASSSQGDTEAFF
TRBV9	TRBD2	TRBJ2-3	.	TGTGCCAGCAGCGCCGGGACTAGAGGCGCAGATACGCAGTATTTT	CASSAGTRGADTQYF
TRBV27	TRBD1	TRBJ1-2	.	TGTGCCAGCAGCCCAGGACAGGAAAGGGGCTACACCTTC	CASSPGQERGYTF
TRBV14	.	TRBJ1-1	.	TGTGCCAGCAGTAACCGACGATTGGGGACCGCTGAAGCTTTCTTT	CASSNRRLGTAEAFF
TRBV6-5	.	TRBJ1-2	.	TGTGCCAGCAGTTTGGGCCAGAACTATGGCTACACCTTC	CASSLGQNYGYTF
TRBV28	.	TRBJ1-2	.	TGTGCCAGCAGTTTTGGTGGGCAGGGCAATTACTTTGGCTACACCTTC	CASSFGGQGNYFGYTF
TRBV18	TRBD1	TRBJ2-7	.	TGTGCCAGCTCACCTACAGGGGGCAGCTCCTACGAGCAGTACTTC	CASSPTGGSSYEQYF
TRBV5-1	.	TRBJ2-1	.	TGCGCCAGCAGCTTGGAGAGGGCAGCCTACAATGAGCAGTTCTTC	CASSLERAAYNEQFF
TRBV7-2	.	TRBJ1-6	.	TGTGCCAGCAGCTTAGGGGACGGTCTTTCACCCCTCCACTTT	CASSLGDGLSPLHF
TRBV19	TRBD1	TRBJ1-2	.	TGTGCCAGTAGTCCGGGACAGGGAGGCTATGGCTACACCTTC	CASSPGQGGYGYTF
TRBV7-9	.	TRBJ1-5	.	TGTGCCAGCAGCCCTTGGGGTAGCGGCAATCAGCCCCAGCATTTT	CASSPWGSGNQPQHF
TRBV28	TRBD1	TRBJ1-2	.	TGTGCCAGCAGAATAGGACAGGACTATGGCTACACCTTC	CASRIGQDYGYTF
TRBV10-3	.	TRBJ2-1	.	TGTGCCATCAGTGAGTGGTGGAGGGGGCGGATCTTTTACAATGAGCAGTTCTTC	CAISEWWRGRIFYNEQFF
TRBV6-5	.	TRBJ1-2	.	TGTGCCAGCAGTTTTGCCGGGCCCCTTTATGGCTACACCTTC	CASSFAGPLYGYTF
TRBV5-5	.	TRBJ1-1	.	TGTGCCAGCAGCTTGGGTTCAGGGGCCACTGAAGCTTTCTTT	CASSLGSGATEAFF
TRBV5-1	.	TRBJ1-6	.	TGCGCCAGCAGCTTGGCCGGTCTCTCGGAGCCCCTCCACTTT	CASSLAGLSEPLHF
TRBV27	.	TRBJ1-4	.	TGTGCCAGCAGTTTATCAGGCAGGGCTGGGGGTGAAAAACTGTTTTTT	CASSLSGRAGGEKLFF
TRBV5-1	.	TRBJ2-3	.	TGCGCCAGCAGCCCTCGACTAACTACCTCCACAGATACGCAGTATTTT	CASSPRLTTSTDTQYF